This T cell receptor (beta chain) is drawn from a study of cytomegalovirus exposure and HLA in healthy donors. Study-wide context: A prior analysis found about 120 million unique TCR beta sequences from around 190 million T cells. Study findings and constraints: Within an earlier analysis, most TCR beta V segments proved productive either about 87% or about 30% of the time. Trimming of TCR beta V- and J-genes showed a link, identified in a later analysis, to a missense DCLRE1C variant.

A note on this clone: Antigen unknown.

Both 60 Vbeta primers and 13 Jbeta primers went into the PCR. The assay was immunoSEQ multiplex PCR, and TCRdb's table has in-frame clones only and misses some. The data hold about 130,000 clones, with around four fifths observed a single time. Germline values: CDR1 MDHEN, CDR2 SYDVKM. This CDR3 contains 15 residues. V was cut by 6 bases and J by 7 bases, with 16 bases left in between. This receptor was obtained from a male donor in good health and CMV-seronegative. V is TRBV28 and J is TRBJ1-6; TRBD1 is a possible D gene (5 bases). Sequenced input: PBMCs. The CDR3 nucleotides read TGTGCCAGCAGGGAACCGGGACTGAGGAATTCACCCCTCCACTTT. This sequence encodes CASREPGLRNSPLHF.